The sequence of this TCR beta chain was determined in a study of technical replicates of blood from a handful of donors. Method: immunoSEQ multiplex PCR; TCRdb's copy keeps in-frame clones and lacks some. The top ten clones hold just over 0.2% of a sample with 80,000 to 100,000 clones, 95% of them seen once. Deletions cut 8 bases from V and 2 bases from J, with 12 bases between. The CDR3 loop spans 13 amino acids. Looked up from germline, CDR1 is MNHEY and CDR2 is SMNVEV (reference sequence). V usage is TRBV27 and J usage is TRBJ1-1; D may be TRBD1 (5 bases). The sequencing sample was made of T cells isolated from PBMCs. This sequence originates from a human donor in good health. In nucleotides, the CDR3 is TGTGCCAGCGCGCAAGGACACAACACTGAAGCTTTCTTT. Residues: CASAQGHNTEAFF.